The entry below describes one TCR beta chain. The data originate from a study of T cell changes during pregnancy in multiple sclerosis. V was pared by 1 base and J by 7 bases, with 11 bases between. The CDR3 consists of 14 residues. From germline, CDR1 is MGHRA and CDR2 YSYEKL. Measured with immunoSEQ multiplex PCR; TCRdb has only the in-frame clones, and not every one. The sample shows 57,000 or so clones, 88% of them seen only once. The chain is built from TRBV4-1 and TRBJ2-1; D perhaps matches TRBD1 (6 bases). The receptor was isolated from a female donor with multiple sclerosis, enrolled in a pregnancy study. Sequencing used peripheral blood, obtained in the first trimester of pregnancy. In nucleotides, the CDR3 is TGCGCCAGCAGCCAAGTTACAGGGATTAATGAGCAGTTCTTC. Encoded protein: CASSQVTGINEQFF.